Each of the 15 T cell receptor beta chains below was sequenced from the same sample in a study of blood T cell repertoires in COVID-19. The assay was immunoSEQ multiplex PCR, and TCRdb's table has in-frame clones only and misses some. The sample shows about 130,000 clones, 87% of them seen only once. Sequences were obtained from peripheral blood. These receptor sequences come from a woman in her sixties with acute or convalescent COVID-19.

The chain couples TRBV5-4 to TRBJ1-2; TRBD1 matches 8 bases. V dropped 2 bases and J dropped 9; count of bases not matched to a gene: 9. CDR3 length: 14 residues. Germline assignment: CDR1 SGHNT and CDR2 YYREEE (reference sequence). The CDR3 sequence: CASSFPGGDRRYTF. CDR3 in DNA: TGTGCCAGCAGCTTTCCAGGGGGCGATCGTCGCTACACCTTC.

V and J are TRBV5-1 and TRBJ2-1; TRBD2 is a possible D gene (6 bases). V was trimmed by 0 bases and J by 6 bases, leaving 10 bases between them. The germline gives CDR1 SGHRS, CDR2 YFSETQ. This CDR3 contains 14 residues. CDR3 coding DNA: TGCGCCAGCAGCTTGGGTGGACTACCCAATGAGCAGTTCTTC. Translation gives CASSLGGLPNEQFF. Together with reference TRBV5-1 and TRBJ2-1, the CDR3 gives the full variable domain: KAGVTQTPRYLIKTRGQQVTLSCSPISGHRSVSWYQQTPGQGLQFLFEYFSETQRNKGNFPGRFSGRQFSNSRSEMNVSTLELGDSALYLCASSLGGLPNEQFFGPGTRLTVL.

The genes are TRBV14 and TRBJ1-6; D remains ambiguous. Trimming removed 5 bases from V and 5 bases from J, with 7 bases in between. Germline loops: CDR1 SGHDN, CDR2 FVKESK. The CDR3 sequence is 13 residues long. CDR3 DNA sequence: TGTGCCAGCAGCTGGTCAGATAATTCACCCCTCCACTTT. As protein: CASSWSDNSPLHF. Together with reference TRBV14 and TRBJ1-6, the CDR3 gives the full variable domain: EAGVTQFPSHSVIEKGQTVTLRCDPISGHDNLYWYRRVMGKEIKFLLHFVKESKQDESGMPNNRFLAERTGGTYSTLKVQPAELEDSGVYFCASSWSDNSPLHFGNGTRLTVT.

This sequence joins TRBV6-5 and TRBJ1-1; D is ambiguous. V was trimmed by 2 bases and J by 4 bases, leaving 17 bases between them. The CDR3 totals 16 residues. Germline assignment: CDR1 MNHEY and CDR2 SVGAGI. This chain's CDR3 is CASSYPSGGSGTEAFF. The CDR3 nucleotides read TGTGCCAGCAGTTACCCCTCCGGAGGGTCCGGCACTGAAGCTTTCTTT.

V gene TRBV28 combines with J gene TRBJ1-2; possible D gene TRBD1, 6 bases. The ends were cut back, 2 bases at V and 6 bases at J, with 13 bases in the middle. The CDR3 has 14 residues. Germline lookup yields CDR1 MDHEN and CDR2 SYDVKM. In DNA form, the CDR3 reads TGTGCCAGCAGTTTACCCGCAGGGGTGGATGGCTACACCTTC. Its translation is CASSLPAGVDGYTF.

The chain links TRBV19 to TRBJ1-2; the D gene is possibly TRBD1 (5 bases). CDR1 LNHDA and CDR2 SQIVND come from the germline V gene (reference sequence). V shed 7 bases and J shed 2 bases, with 14 bases lying between them. The length of the CDR3 is 14 residues. CDR3 sequence (DNA): TGTGCCAGTACCACACAGGTTACAAACTATGGCTACACCTTC. Translation gives CASTTQVTNYGYTF.

This clone has more than one count but fewer than ten. V usage is TRBV11-2 and J usage is TRBJ1-4; TRBD1 aligns across 10 bases. Germline-derived CDR1 and CDR2 are SGHAT and FQNNGV. Trimming cost V 6 bases and J 4 bases; bases outside gene matches: 8. The CDR3 is 16 amino acids. This CDR3 reads CASRTGTGVNNEKLFF. The CDR3 DNA reads as TGTGCCAGCAGAACCGGGACAGGGGTCAATAATGAAAAACTGTTTTTT.

The V and J genes are TRBV29-1 and TRBJ1-4; perhaps TRBD1 as D (5 bases). Germline CDR1 is SQVTM and CDR2 is ANQGSEA. V lost 0 bases to trimming and J lost 17 bases, with 16 bases between them. The CDR3 is 12 amino acids. CDR3 DNA sequence: TGCAGCGTTGAAGACCAGACAGCGCGCGCTTTTTTT. It encodes CSVEDQTARAFF.

The chain couples TRBV28 to TRBJ2-7, with unresolved D. This CDR3 comprises 13 residues. Germline values: CDR1 MDHEN, CDR2 SYDVKM. Deletions cut 7 bases from V and 3 bases from J, with 13 bases between. The CDR3 reads CASTSNILYEQYF. CDR3 nucleotide sequence: TGTGCCAGCACATCAAACATTCTCTACGAGCAGTACTTC. The full variable domain, with the rest looked up from reference TRBV28 and TRBJ2-7, is DVKVTQSSRYLVKRTGEKVFLECVQDMDHENMFWYRQDPGLGLRLIYFSYDVKMKEKGDIPEGYSVSREKKERFSLILESASTNQTSMYLCASTSNILYEQYFGPGTRLTVT.

This CDR3 reads CASSLGAGQPQHF. For the CDR3, the DNA is TGTGCCAGCAGTTTAGGAGCGGGTCAGCCCCAGCATTTT. The chain joins TRBV28 to TRBJ1-5; D is unresolved. The germline V gene encodes CDR1 MDHEN and CDR2 SYDVKM. The CDR3 runs 13 residues. V was shortened by 2 bases and J by 6 bases, with 8 bases between the two germline ends.

The V call is TRBV6-1, the J call TRBJ1-6; 7 bases map to TRBD1. The CDR3 length is 16 residues. CDR1 MNHNS and CDR2 SASEGT come from the germline V gene. V was pared by 4 bases and J by 5 bases, with 8 bases of the junction left unmatched. The CDR3 nucleotides are TGTGCCAGCAGTGTTTCCGCCGGGACAGATAATTCACCCCTCCACTTT. This translates into CASSVSAGTDNSPLHF.

V gene TRBV28 combines with J gene TRBJ1-2, with TRBD1 identical over 9 bases. This CDR3 is built from 14 residues. V was clipped by 2 bases and J by 4 bases; unmatched bases: 2. The germline V gene has CDR1 MDHEN and CDR2 SYDVKM. This chain's CDR3 is CASSLGTGLYGYTF. The CDR3, as DNA: TGTGCCAGCAGTTTAGGGACAGGGCTCTATGGCTACACCTTC.

The chain links TRBV6-6 to TRBJ1-3, with TRBD1 matching over 10 bases. Germline V CDR1 and CDR2: MNHNY, SVGAGI (reference sequence). The CDR3 length is 16 residues. V dropped 4 bases and J dropped 2; count of bases not matched to a gene: 5. DNA of the CDR3: TGTGCCAGCAGTTCACCCGGGACAGGGGCTGGAAACACCATATATTTT. This codes for CASSSPGTGAGNTIYF.

V and J are TRBV15 and TRBJ1-2, with D perhaps matching TRBD1 (5 bases). V shed 5 bases and J shed 3 bases, with 16 bases lying between them. CDR1 and CDR2 from the germline V gene are LNHNV and YYDKDF (reference sequence). The CDR3 has 15 residues. As DNA, the CDR3 is TGTGCCACCAGCGTACCTATAGGGGAAGACTATGGCTACACCTTC. As protein: CATSVPIGEDYGYTF.

In DNA, the CDR3 is TGTGCCAGCAGTGACCAGGGACAGGGGCTTTCACCCCTCCACTTT. This encodes CASSDQGQGLSPLHF. This rearrangement joins TRBV2 to TRBJ1-6; TRBD1 agrees at 10 bases. Losses at the gene ends were 3 bases for V and 9 bases for J; bases not matched to a gene: 5. There are 15 residues in the CDR3. Germline V gene sequence: CDR1 SNHLY, CDR2 FYNNEI. The full variable domain, its missing parts supplied by reference TRBV2 and TRBJ1-6, is EPEVTQTPSHQVTQMGQEVILRCVPISNHLYFYWYRQILGQKVEFLVSFYNNEISEKSEIFDDQFSVERPDGSNFTLKIRSTKLEDSAMYFCASSDQGQGLSPLHFGNGTRLTVT.